What follows are 18 T cell receptor beta chains derived from one specimen sequenced in a study of OX40 agonist ivuxolimab in advanced cancers. The repertoire was sequenced with immunoSEQ multiplex PCR; TCRdb's copy has only in-frame clones and lacks some. The sample yields about 14,000 clones, about 89% seen once. This specimen consisted of CD4+ or CD8+ T cells sorted from blood, obtained in a trial of the OX40 agonist ivuxolimab. These receptors came from an adult with an advanced solid tumor such as melanoma, head and neck, liver or kidney cancer.

The rearrangement links TRBV12-5 to TRBJ2-5; 8 nucleotides line up with TRBD1. Germline V CDR1 and CDR2: LGHNT, FRNRAP. The V and J ends lost 4 bases and 4 bases, in that order; junction bases with no gene match: 8. This CDR3 contains 15 residues. Here the CDR3 reads CASGSTSGGRETQYF. The CDR3 DNA follows: TGTGCTAGTGGTTCTACCTCAGGGGGCAGAGAGACCCAGTACTTC.

The V gene is TRBV30, the J gene TRBJ1-1; TRBD1 matches 10 bases. The V and J ends lost 4 bases and 6 bases, in that order; junction bases with no gene match: 11. The germline gives CDR1 GTSNPN, CDR2 SVGIG (reference sequence). CDR3 size: 15 residues. The CDR3 DNA reads as TGTGCCTGGACTCGTTCCAGACAGGGGGCCGCTGAAGCTTTCTTT. Translation gives CAWTRSRQGAAEAFF.

This clone has just one count. The chain carries TRBV15 and TRBJ1-2, with TRBD1 as a possible D gene (5 bases). Trimming cost V 0 bases and J 4 bases, with 12 bases left between them. Germline V lookup: CDR1 LNHNV, CDR2 YYDKDF (reference sequence). This CDR3 contains 15 residues. The CDR3 protein is CATSRDRGDGYGYTF. CDR3 DNA: TGTGCCACCAGCAGAGATCGAGGGGACGGCTATGGCTACACCTTC.

The chain couples TRBV9 to TRBJ1-4, with a possible D match to TRBD1 (6 bases). Trimming left V 0 bases short and J 8 bases short, with 23 bases between. Germline V gene lookup returns CDR1 SGDLS and CDR2 YYNGEE. The CDR3 covers 18 residues. Written as DNA, the CDR3 is TGTGCCAGCAGCGTAGCACAGGGAGTAGACGTTGCGGACGAAAAACTGTTTTTT. Its translation: CASSVAQGVDVADEKLFF.

V gene TRBV27 combines with J gene TRBJ2-7, with D possibly TRBD1 on 7 matching bases. V gave up 6 bases and J gave up 5 bases, with 11 bases separating them. This CDR3 region has 12 residues. Per germline, CDR1 MNHEY and CDR2 SMNVEV (reference sequence). The CDR3 nucleotides read TGTGCCAGCAGATCAGGGGGGAACGAGCAGTACTTC. Translated: CASRSGGNEQYF.

DNA of the CDR3: TGTGCCAGCAGCGTAGGGGACAGGGAATACGAGCAGTACTTC. Encoded protein: CASSVGDREYEQYF. The gene calls are TRBV9 and TRBJ2-7; 9 bases map to TRBD1. The ends lost 0 bases at V and 4 bases at J; junction bases unmatched: 2. The length of the CDR3 is 14 residues. CDR1 SGDLS and CDR2 YYNGEE come from the germline V gene.

CDR3 sequence (DNA): TGTGCCAGTAGTACGGCGGACAGGGGGGGCGAGCAGTACTTC. Residues: CASSTADRGGEQYF. The V and J genes are TRBV19 and TRBJ2-7; 10 nucleotides align to TRBD1. Per germline, CDR1 LNHDA and CDR2 SQIVND (reference sequence). The CDR3 sequence is 14 residues long. V gave up 4 bases and J gave up 6 bases; unmatched junction bases: 6.

The chain recombines TRBV6-1 with TRBJ2-7; TRBD2 aligns across 9 bases. V lost 2 bases, J lost 3 bases, and 5 bases stayed unmatched. This CDR3 contains 15 residues. Germline-derived CDR1 and CDR2 are MNHNS and SASEGT. In DNA, the CDR3 is TGTGCCAGCAGTGAATTGGGACTAGCCGTCTACGAGCAGTACTTC. The encoded protein is CASSELGLAVYEQYF.

The gene calls are TRBV4-1 and TRBJ1-3; D unresolved. The CDR3 spans 16 residues. Germline V gene data show CDR1 as MGHRA and CDR2 as YSYEKL. V was pared by 0 bases and J by 0 bases, with 9 bases between. CDR3 region: CASSQDGPFSGNTIYF. In DNA form, the CDR3 reads TGCGCCAGCAGCCAAGATGGCCCTTTCTCTGGAAACACCATATATTTT.

J is TRBJ2-7 and V is TRBV25-1, with D possibly matching TRBD2 (5 bases). Germline V CDR1 and CDR2: MGHDK, SYGVNS. The CDR3 is 15 residues long. Trimming removed 1 base at V and 5 bases at J, with 15 bases between. CDR3 residues: CASSEWGAKGDEQYF. DNA of the CDR3: TGTGCCAGCAGTGAATGGGGAGCCAAGGGCGACGAGCAGTACTTC.

The V and J genes are TRBV28 and TRBJ2-7; D is unclear. Germline V lookup: CDR1 MDHEN, CDR2 SYDVKM. V gave up 3 bases and J gave up 5 bases, with 5 bases separating them. The length of the CDR3 is 11 residues. The CDR3 sequence is CASSFAHEQYF. For the CDR3, the DNA is TGTGCCAGCAGTTTCGCCCACGAGCAGTACTTC.

This chain links TRBV9 with TRBJ1-2, with 7 positions matching TRBD1. The CDR3 loop spans 15 amino acids. With V trimmed by 3 bases and J by 4 bases, 9 bases remained unmatched. In germline, CDR1 is SGDLS, CDR2 YYNGEE. The chain's CDR3 is CASSENQGVLYGYTF. For the CDR3, the DNA is TGTGCCAGCAGCGAAAATCAGGGGGTGCTCTATGGCTACACCTTC.

This clone was recorded a few times. The chain is built from TRBV4-1 and TRBJ2-3; 8 bases are a match to TRBD2. The germline V gene encodes CDR1 MGHRA and CDR2 YSYEKL. This CDR3 is 15 amino acids long. Germline trimming cut 4 bases from V and 2 bases from J; bases unmatched to any gene: 5. This chain's CDR3 is CASSLLTSVTDTQYF. The CDR3 DNA follows: TGCGCCAGCAGCCTATTGACTAGCGTCACAGATACGCAGTATTTT.

J is TRBJ1-3 and V is TRBV29-1, with TRBD1 as a possible D gene (5 bases). The V gene's germline CDR1 is SQVTM and CDR2 ANQGSEA. This CDR3 has 15 residues. Trimming stripped 4 bases from V and 1 base from J, with 14 bases between. The CDR3 region is CSVAGVSTSGNTIYF. The CDR3 coding sequence is TGCAGCGTTGCGGGGGTTTCTACTTCTGGAAACACCATATATTTT.

This chain links TRBV25-1 with TRBJ2-1; a possible D gene is TRBD1 (6 bases). V shed 5 bases and J shed 10 bases, with 18 bases lying between them. CDR3 length equals 14 residues. Germline V CDR1 and CDR2: MGHDK, SYGVNS. DNA for the CDR3: TGTGCCAGCAGTATACAGGGCCTTTGGAAGGAGCAGTTCTTC. Protein sequence: CASSIQGLWKEQFF.

This chain connects TRBV13 to TRBJ2-2, with D unclear. V was trimmed by 5 bases and J by 4 bases, leaving 5 bases between them. The CDR3 covers 12 residues. Germline V gene lookup returns CDR1 PRHDT and CDR2 FYEKMQ (reference sequence). The CDR3 sequence is CASSPTTGELFF. CDR3 nucleotides: TGTGCCAGCAGCCCTACCACCGGGGAGCTGTTTTTT. Combining the CDR3 with reference TRBV13 and TRBJ2-2 gives the whole variable domain AAGVIQSPRHLIKEKRETATLKCYPIPRHDTVYWYQQGPGQDPQFLISFYEKMQSDKGSIPDRFSAQQFSDYHSELNMSSLELGDSALYFCASSPTTGELFFGEGSRLTVL.

V and J are TRBV9 and TRBJ1-2; D might be TRBD1 (5 bases). V dropped 4 bases and J dropped 2 bases, with 6 bases sitting between them. CDR3 length: 12 amino acids. The germline V gene encodes CDR1 SGDLS and CDR2 YYNGEE. Here the CDR3 reads CASSRGNYGYTF. DNA for the CDR3: TGTGCCAGCAGCCGGGGGAACTATGGCTACACCTTC.

This chain links TRBV6-6 with TRBJ2-5, with a tentative D call TRBD1 (5 bases). V lost 4 bases and J 0 bases, leaving 15 bases between the germline ends. There are 16 residues in the CDR3. The V gene's germline CDR1 is MNHNY and CDR2 SVGAGI (reference sequence). The CDR3 DNA follows: TGTGCCAGCAGTTCTTTGACAGAACCTTACCAAGAGACCCAGTACTTC. Its translation is CASSSLTEPYQETQYF.